The present T cell receptor (beta chain) was sequenced within a study of T cell responses to AZD1222 COVID-19 vaccine. Repertoires were generated with immunoSEQ multiplex PCR, while TCRdb's copy carries only in-frame clones and drops some. The sample records some 150,000 clones, about 86% being singletons. This CDR3 contains 13 residues. The V end was cut by 0 bases, the J end by 3 bases, with 7 bases between. The germline CDR1 and CDR2 sequences are SGHRS and YFSETQ. This clone was observed a single time. Its antigen is unidentified. Whole-study findings and limits: In a largely white British group with more females than males, clonal diversity was possibly underestimated. The study reported that nearly half of spike-specific TCRs target unmutated variant regions. Vaccine-associated CD4 TCRs ranged over spike, dominating at 160-218 and 743-854.

The TCR originated in an adult who received the AZD1222 COVID-19 vaccine. The source material was peripheral blood, sampled 28 days after the second AZD1222 dose. The chain employs TRBV5-1 and TRBJ2-7; D is ambiguous. CDR3 bases: TGCGCCAGCAGCTTGGAAGCAAACTACGAGCAGTACTTC. It encodes CASSLEANYEQYF.